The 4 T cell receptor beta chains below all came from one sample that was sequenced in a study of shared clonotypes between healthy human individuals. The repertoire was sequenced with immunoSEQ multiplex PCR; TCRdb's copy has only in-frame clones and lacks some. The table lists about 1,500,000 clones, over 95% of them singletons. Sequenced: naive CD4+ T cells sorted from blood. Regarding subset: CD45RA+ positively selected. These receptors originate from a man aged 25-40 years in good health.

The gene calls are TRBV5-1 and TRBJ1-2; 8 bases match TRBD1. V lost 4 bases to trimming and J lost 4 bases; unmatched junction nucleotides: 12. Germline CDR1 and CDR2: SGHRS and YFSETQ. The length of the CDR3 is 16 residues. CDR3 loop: CASSTRGQAGAYGYTF. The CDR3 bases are TGCGCCAGCAGCACCCGGGGACAGGCAGGGGCCTATGGCTACACCTTC.

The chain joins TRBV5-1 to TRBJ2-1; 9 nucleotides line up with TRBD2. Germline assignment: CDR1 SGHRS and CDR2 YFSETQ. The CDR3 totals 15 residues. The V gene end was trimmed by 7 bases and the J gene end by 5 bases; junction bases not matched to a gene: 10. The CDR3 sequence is CASGPVAGVNNEQFF. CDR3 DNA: TGCGCCAGCGGGCCAGTAGCGGGAGTTAACAATGAGCAGTTCTTC. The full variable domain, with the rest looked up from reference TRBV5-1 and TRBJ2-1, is KAGVTQTPRYLIKTRGQQVTLSCSPISGHRSVSWYQQTPGQGLQFLFEYFSETQRNKGNFPGRFSGRQFSNSRSEMNVSTLELGDSALYLCASGPVAGVNNEQFFGPGTRLTVL.

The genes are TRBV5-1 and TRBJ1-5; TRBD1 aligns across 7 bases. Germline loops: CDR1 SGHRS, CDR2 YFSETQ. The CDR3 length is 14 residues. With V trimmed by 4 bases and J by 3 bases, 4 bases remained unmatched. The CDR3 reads CASSPQGVNQPQHF. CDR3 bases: TGCGCCAGCAGCCCCCAGGGGGTCAATCAGCCCCAGCATTTT.

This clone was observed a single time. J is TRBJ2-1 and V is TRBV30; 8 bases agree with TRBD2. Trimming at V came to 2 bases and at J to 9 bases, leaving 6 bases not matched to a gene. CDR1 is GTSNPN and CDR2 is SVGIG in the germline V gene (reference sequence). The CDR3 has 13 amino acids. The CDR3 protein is CAWSSGLGPEQFF. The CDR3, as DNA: TGTGCCTGGAGTTCGGGACTAGGTCCTGAGCAGTTCTTC. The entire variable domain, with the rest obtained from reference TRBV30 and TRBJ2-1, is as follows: SQTIHQWPATLVQPVGSPLSLECTVEGTSNPNLYWYRQAAGRGLQLLFYSVGIGQISSEVPQNLSASRPQDRQFILSSKKLLLSDSGFYLCAWSSGLGPEQFFGPGTRLTVL.